The subject of this entry is one T cell receptor beta chain. This sample is drawn from a study of shared clonotypes between healthy human individuals. Generated by immunoSEQ multiplex PCR, the TCRdb table keeps only in-frame clones and is missing some. The sample has roughly 2.6 million clones, over 85% seen once. CDR3 length equals 16 residues. Germline assignment: CDR1 SGHDT and CDR2 YYEEEE. With V trimmed by 0 bases and J by 3 bases, 5 bases remained unmatched. Sequencing input: naive CD4+ T cells sorted from blood. Specified subset: CD45RA+ positively selected. This receptor was identified in a man between 18 and 29 years old in good health. V gene TRBV5-6 combines with J gene TRBJ2-1, with 8 bases lining up with TRBD2. The CDR3 DNA is TGTGCCAGCAGCTTGGCTCTAGCGGGTCTCTACAATGAGCAGTTCTTC. This translates into CASSLALAGLYNEQFF.